Shown below are 29 T cell receptor beta chains from a single sample sequenced in a study of blood T cell repertoires in COVID-19. Method: immunoSEQ multiplex PCR; TCRdb's copy keeps in-frame clones and lacks some. The table has 310,000 or so clones, 70% to 90% seen once. The specimen sequenced was peripheral blood. The receptors originated from a woman aged 25 to 45 who had recovered from COVID-19.

The chain links TRBV7-2 to TRBJ1-3, with D perhaps TRBD1 (5 bases). This CDR3 region has 14 residues. The germline gives CDR1 SGHTA, CDR2 FQGNSA. V lost 1 base to trimming and J lost 2 bases, with 6 bases between them. The CDR3 loop reads CASSLGGAGNTIYF. DNA for the CDR3: TGTGCCAGCAGCTTAGGGGGGGCTGGAAACACCATATATTTT.

In this sample, this clone turned up once. This sequence joins TRBV4-1 and TRBJ2-1, with TRBD2 identical over 12 bases. The V gene's germline CDR1 is MGHRA and CDR2 YSYEKL. The ends lost 3 bases at V and 7 bases at J; junction bases unmatched: 4. The CDR3 spans 15 residues. CDR3 sequence reads: CASSQGLAGFNEQFF. CDR3 bases: TGCGCCAGCAGCCAGGGACTAGCGGGTTTTAATGAGCAGTTCTTC.

The V and J genes are TRBV6-5 and TRBJ2-5; TRBD1 matches at 9 bases. Germline trimming cut 6 bases from V and 5 bases from J; bases unmatched to any gene: 10. The CDR3 has 15 amino acids. The V gene's germline CDR1 is MNHEY and CDR2 SVGAGI. The CDR3, as DNA: TGTGCCAGCAGCCGGGACAGGGACATCAGGGAGACCCAGTACTTC. It yields the protein CASSRDRDIRETQYF.

This chain links TRBV25-1 with TRBJ1-1; perhaps TRBD1 as D (5 bases). Germline loops: CDR1 MGHDK, CDR2 SYGVNS. This CDR3 has 17 residues. V was trimmed by 6 bases and J by 0 bases, leaving 20 bases between them. The CDR3 spells CASSRQSPNNMNTEAFF. CDR3 coding DNA: TGTGCCAGCAGCAGACAGTCACCCAATAACATGAACACTGAAGCTTTCTTT.

The rearrangement joins TRBV9 to TRBJ1-2, with D hard to call. Germline CDR1 and CDR2: SGDLS and YYNGEE. The V end lost 4 bases, the J end lost 0 bases, and 13 bases lay between the germline ends. This CDR3 is 15 amino acids long. As DNA, the CDR3 is TGTGCCAGCAGCCCCTTCCCGGGAGCTAACTATGGCTACACCTTC. Translating gives CASSPFPGANYGYTF.

The CDR3 DNA sequence: TGTGCCAGCTCACCAGACAGGCGGGATGAAAAACTGTTTTTT. It translates to CASSPDRRDEKLFF. The chain uses TRBV18 and TRBJ1-4; D is possibly TRBD1 (6 bases). The germline V gene has CDR1 KGHSH and CDR2 LQKENI. This CDR3 spans 14 amino acids. V dropped 2 bases and J dropped 6 bases, with 10 bases sitting between them.

The rearrangement joins TRBV11-2 to TRBJ2-7; 7 bases match TRBD2. The CDR3 is 15 residues long. V lost 4 bases and J lost 2; bases outside the gene matches: 8. Germline-derived CDR1 and CDR2 are SGHAT and FQNNGV. The CDR3 sequence is CASSSTLAGAYEQYF. The CDR3 nucleotides read TGTGCCAGCAGCTCTACGTTGGCGGGGGCCTACGAGCAGTACTTC.

The rearrangement joins TRBV19 to TRBJ1-1; TRBD1 might be the D (6 bases). Between the trimmed V and J ends, which lost 6 bases and 3 bases, there was a span of 11 bases. Germline loops: CDR1 LNHDA, CDR2 SQIVND (reference sequence). CDR3 size: 13 residues. The CDR3 protein is CASRRTEYTEAFF. CDR3 nucleotide sequence: TGTGCCAGTAGACGGACAGAATACACTGAAGCTTTCTTT.

The chain links TRBV5-1 to TRBJ2-2; D perhaps matches TRBD2 (5 bases). This CDR3 is 13 amino acids long. The ends were cut back, 3 bases at V and 5 bases at J, with 8 bases in the middle. Germline V gives CDR1 SGHRS, CDR2 YFSETQ. The CDR3 bases are TGCGCCAGCAGCTCGGACTTAACCGGGGAGCTGTTTTTT. Its translation is CASSSDLTGELFF. The variable domain in full, completed from reference TRBV5-1 and TRBJ2-2, reads KAGVTQTPRYLIKTRGQQVTLSCSPISGHRSVSWYQQTPGQGLQFLFEYFSETQRNKGNFPGRFSGRQFSNSRSEMNVSTLELGDSALYLCASSSDLTGELFFGEGSRLTVL.

The rearrangement joins TRBV5-1 to TRBJ1-1; 7 positions agree with TRBD1. The CDR3 contains 14 residues. Looked up from germline, CDR1 is SGHRS and CDR2 is YFSETQ. V lost 4 bases to trimming and J lost 6 bases; unmatched junction nucleotides: 9. This chain's CDR3 is CASSRTGDFSEAFF. The CDR3 region has the DNA TGCGCCAGCAGCCGAACAGGGGATTTTTCTGAAGCTTTCTTT.

The chain joins TRBV9 to TRBJ2-3, with 9 nucleotides matching TRBD2. With V trimmed by 4 bases and J by 4 bases, 10 bases remained unmatched. The CDR3 has 16 amino acids. CDR1 SGDLS and CDR2 YYNGEE come from the germline V gene. The CDR3 is CASSFGAGGPSDTQYF. The CDR3 region has the DNA TGTGCCAGCAGCTTCGGTGCGGGGGGGCCCTCAGATACGCAGTATTTT. Variable domain in full (rest from reference TRBV9 and TRBJ2-3): DSGVTQTPKHLITATGQRVTLRCSPRSGDLSVYWYQQSLDQGLQFLIQYYNGEERAKGNILERFSAQQFPDLHSELNLSSLELGDSALYFCASSFGAGGPSDTQYFGPGTRLTVL.

The chain carries TRBV27 and TRBJ1-6; TRBD1 matches 9 bases. The CDR3 is 15 amino acids. V was pared by 4 bases and J by 7 bases, with 5 bases of the junction left unmatched. Germline CDR1 and CDR2: MNHEY and SMNVEV (reference sequence). The CDR3 sequence: CASSSQDRGNSPLHF. The CDR3 bases are TGTGCCAGCAGTTCCCAAGACAGGGGGAATTCACCCCTCCACTTT.

The chain links TRBV7-2 to TRBJ2-5; no firm D call. The V gene's germline CDR1 is SGHTA and CDR2 FQGNSA. CDR3 length: 14 residues. V lost 1 base and J lost 4, with 10 bases in between. CDR3 residues: CASSLDLAIETQYF. Written as DNA, the CDR3 is TGTGCCAGCAGCTTAGATTTAGCCATAGAGACCCAGTACTTC.

This sequence joins TRBV5-4 and TRBJ2-1; 7 positions match TRBD2. V gave up 7 bases and J gave up 8 bases; unmatched junction bases: 12. Germline assignment: CDR1 SGHNT and CDR2 YYREEE (reference sequence). This CDR3 is built from 14 residues. Written as DNA, the CDR3 is TGTGCCAGCTACCTTATGGGGGGGGATCATGAGCAGTTCTTC. It translates to CASYLMGGDHEQFF.

The genes are TRBV6-5 and TRBJ1-2; possibly TRBD1 for D (5 bases). Deletions cut 4 bases from V and 4 bases from J, with 16 bases between. CDR3 size: 15 residues. Germline-derived CDR1 and CDR2 are MNHEY and SVGAGI. CDR3 in amino acids: CASSLGRGGAYGYTF. CDR3 DNA: TGTGCCAGCAGTTTGGGGCGTGGAGGGGCCTATGGCTACACCTTC.

The chain joins TRBV7-9 to TRBJ1-6; 7 positions match TRBD1. Germline V gene data show CDR1 as SEHNR and CDR2 as FQNEAQ (reference sequence). The CDR3 length is 15 residues. Unmatched junction bases numbered 5, after V lost 2 bases and J lost 7 bases. In DNA form, the CDR3 reads TGTGCCAGCAGCTTAATGGCAGGGGGAAATTCACCCCTCCACTTT. This encodes CASSLMAGGNSPLHF.

The V call is TRBV9, the J call TRBJ2-5; D not resolved. In germline, CDR1 is SGDLS, CDR2 YYNGEE. V was pared by 1 base and J by 4 bases, with 14 bases between. This CDR3 spans 15 amino acids. The CDR3 coding sequence is TGTGCCAGCAGCGTACATAGTGACATGTTAGAGACCCAGTACTTC. Its protein is CASSVHSDMLETQYF.

This clone appeared a single time. This chain links TRBV19 with TRBJ2-7; TRBD1 might be the D (6 bases). The CDR3 sequence is 13 residues long. The germline V gene has CDR1 LNHDA and CDR2 SQIVND (reference sequence). V gave up 1 base and J gave up 3 bases, with 7 bases separating them. The CDR3 here is CASSIVQGYEQYF. CDR3 in DNA: TGTGCCAGTAGTATAGTACAGGGCTACGAGCAGTACTTC.

This clone showed up just a few times. The chain has TRBV3-1 (or the pseudogene TRBV3-2) and TRBJ2-5; D is undetermined. The V end lost 1 base, the J end lost 2 bases, and 11 bases lay between the germline ends. Per the germline V gene, CDR1 is LGHDT and CDR2 is YNNKEL (reference sequence). This CDR3 comprises 15 residues. The CDR3 reads CASSQASREQETQYF. The CDR3 DNA sequence: TGTGCCAGCAGCCAAGCATCGAGAGAACAAGAGACCCAGTACTTC.

This chain links TRBV30 with TRBJ1-2; 9 bases align to TRBD1. The CDR3 contains 13 residues. The V and J ends lost 2 bases and 8 bases, in that order; junction bases with no gene match: 6. Germline CDR1 and CDR2: GTSNPN and SVGIG (reference sequence). In DNA, the CDR3 is TGTGCCTGGAGTCAGGGACAGGGTTACGGCTACACCTTC. Protein: CAWSQGQGYGYTF. Full variable domain (rest looked up from reference TRBV30 and TRBJ1-2): SQTIHQWPATLVQPVGSPLSLECTVEGTSNPNLYWYRQAAGRGLQLLFYSVGIGQISSEVPQNLSASRPQDRQFILSSKKLLLSDSGFYLCAWSQGQGYGYTFGSGTRLTVV.

V gene TRBV20-1 combines with J gene TRBJ1-2; D gene uncertain. The CDR3 is made up of 12 amino acids. Germline V gives CDR1 DFQATT, CDR2 SNEGSKA (reference sequence). The ends were cut back, 3 bases at V and 2 bases at J, with 7 bases in the middle. In nucleotides, the CDR3 is TGCAGTGCTAGTAACAGCAACTATGGCTACACCTTC. This encodes CSASNSNYGYTF.

This clone was picked up one time. The gene calls are TRBV7-2 and TRBJ1-1; D call uncertain. V was clipped by 5 bases and J by 2 bases, with 9 bases between them. The CDR3 runs to 13 residues. Germline V lookup: CDR1 SGHTA, CDR2 FQGNSA. The CDR3 reads CASSVQSNTEAFF. CDR3 DNA sequence: TGTGCCAGCAGCGTACAAAGTAACACTGAAGCTTTCTTT.

The rearrangement joins TRBV11-2 to TRBJ1-2, with a possible D match to TRBD1 (6 bases). Deletions cut 0 bases from V and 6 bases from J, with 14 bases between. This CDR3 is built from 15 residues. Germline assignment: CDR1 SGHAT and CDR2 FQNNGV. The CDR3 spells CASSLDPGRGNGYTF. The DNA of the CDR3 is TGTGCCAGCAGCTTAGATCCGGGCAGGGGCAATGGCTACACCTTC.

This chain connects TRBV5-8 to TRBJ1-5, with D perhaps TRBD1 (5 bases). Trimming pared 2 bases from V and 5 bases from J, leaving 8 bases between. The CDR3 extends over 13 amino acids. CDR1 SGHTS and CDR2 YDEGEE come from the germline V gene. CDR3 bases: TGTGCCAGCAGCTTATGGGGGGATCAGCCCCAGCATTTT. Protein product: CASSLWGDQPQHF. Full variable domain (remainder filled in from reference TRBV5-8 and TRBJ1-5): EAGVTQSPTHLIKTRGQQATLRCSPISGHTSVYWYQQALGLGLQFLLWYDEGEERNRGNFPPRFSGRQFPNYSSELNVNALELEDSALYLCASSLWGDQPQHFGDGTRLSIL.

V gene TRBV7-2 combines with J gene TRBJ2-2; 10 bases fit TRBD2. The CDR3 runs 15 residues. V shed 5 bases and J 3 bases; nucleotides not matched to a gene: 3. In germline, CDR1 is SGHTA, CDR2 FQGNSA. CDR3 in DNA: TGTGCCAGCAGCACCGGGACTAGCGACACCGGGGAGCTGTTTTTT. It codes for CASSTGTSDTGELFF.

This sequence joins TRBV28 and TRBJ1-1; TRBD1 matches at 7 bases. V trimming: 5 bases; J trimming: 0 bases; junction bases outside the gene matches: 6. This CDR3 comprises 15 residues. Per germline, CDR1 MDHEN and CDR2 SYDVKM. In DNA, the CDR3 is TGTGCCAGCAGTACACCGGGACAGCTGAACACTGAAGCTTTCTTT. Residues: CASSTPGQLNTEAFF.

The chain combines TRBV6-5 with TRBJ1-5; TRBD1 agrees at 8 bases. This CDR3 comprises 13 residues. Germline V gene lookup returns CDR1 MNHEY and CDR2 SVGAGI. V lost 10 bases to trimming and J lost 8 bases; unmatched junction nucleotides: 10. CDR3 coding DNA: TGTGCCATCCACAGGGGGGGTATCGAGCCCCAGCATTTT. Residues: CAIHRGGIEPQHF.

CDR3 residues: CASSPSRGVGTEAFF. Here the CDR3 DNA reads TGCGCCAGCAGCCCGTCGCGGGGCGTTGGGACTGAAGCTTTCTTT. The chain carries TRBV4-1 and TRBJ1-1, with D tentatively TRBD1 (5 bases). The V end lost 4 bases, the J end lost 5 bases, and 17 bases lay between the germline ends. The V gene's germline CDR1 is MGHRA and CDR2 YSYEKL. The CDR3 is 15 residues long.

In this sample, this clone turned up once. The chain couples TRBV5-5 to TRBJ1-2; a weak D match, TRBD1 (6 bases). V was shortened by 0 bases and J by 6 bases, with 15 bases between the two germline ends. The CDR3 covers 15 residues. Germline V CDR1 and CDR2: SGHKS, YYEKEE (reference sequence). CDR3 DNA sequence: TGTGCCAGCAGCTTGGCCCCGGGGGGCGGGGATGGCTACACCTTC. It translates to CASSLAPGGGDGYTF. Full variable domain (outside the CDR3, taken from reference TRBV5-5 and TRBJ1-2): DAGVTQSPTHLIKTRGQQVTLRCSPISGHKSVSWYQQVLGQGPQFIFQYYEKEERGRGNFPDRFSARQFPNYSSELNVNALLLGDSALYLCASSLAPGGGDGYTFGSGTRLTVV.